This T cell receptor beta chain was sequenced in a study of circulating CD8 cells and anti-PD-1 response in melanoma. Across the study: Complete or partial response defined responders; stable or progressive disease, non-responders. Overall study findings and caveats: Patients included both untreated and previously treated individuals. Tumor reactivity was tested by peptide assays on expanded sorted subsets.

The QIAseq Immune Repertoire TCR panel built the libraries from roughly 15 ng of total RNA. TCRdb processed the reads anew with MiXCR; each CDR3 protein has one entry. Among approximately 600 distinct CDR3 sequences listed, approximately 9.4% were seen once. Looked up from germline, CDR1 is MNHEY and CDR2 is SMNVEV (reference sequence). The CDR3 has 15 residues. This clonotype was detected a few times. The antigen remains unidentified. This may arise from a read error, as a much more abundant clone is one base away. Live CD3+CD8+TCRalphabeta+ cells were sorted into four subsets by PD-1 and/or TIGIT. Sample: CD8+ T cells from PBMCs, taken at baseline or after one month of anti-PD-1 therapy (not recorded which). The source of this sequence is a human donor with melanoma. This chain joins TRBV27 and TRBJ1-6; D remains ambiguous. The CDR3 nucleotides read TGTGCCAGCGGGCCTCCTTGGCTCACTAATTTACCCCCCCACTTT. Protein product: CASGPPWLTNLPPHF.